Sequencing of this T cell receptor beta chain was carried out in a study of vaccination and CD4 T cells after COVID-19. As to treatment: roughly ten-day PBMC culture with coronavirus spike peptide pools or control peptides (ViraFEST assay). In the case of this clonotype: Antigen specificity is unknown.

The study sequenced cultured CD4+ T cell DNA using the Oncomine TCR Beta short-read assay. In TCRdb, the PCR reads were re-called with MiXCR into one record per CDR3 protein. The data contain about 18,000 distinct CDR3 sequences, around two thirds of them seen just once; the ten biggest clones take up approximately 6%. The germline V and J ends were trimmed by 3 bases and 6 bases, with 15 bases remaining between them. This CDR3 is built from 13 residues. Germline-derived CDR1 and CDR2 are DFQATT and SNEGSKA (reference sequence). Sequencing input: CD4+ T cells from blood, cultured in vitro. This sequence was found in a human donor who had recovered from COVID-19. The chain recombines TRBV20-1 with TRBJ2-7; D could derive from TRBD1 or TRBD2 (6 bases each). The CDR3 DNA is TGCAGTGCTAGGGCCCGGGGGCTAAGCGAGCAGTACTTC. It translates to CSARARGLSEQYF.